One and the same sample provided the 18 T cell receptor beta chains below, sequenced in a study of technical replicates of blood from several donors (dated by TCRdb to about 2017). Library preparation used the immunoSEQ multiplex PCR assay. Drawn from immuneACCESS, this table holds only the in-frame rearrangements with V and J called that TCRdb kept. Clones are partly lost; checked studies trace under half to an unresolved V gene and leave the rest unexplained. The sample yields under 85,000 clones; roughly 96% were counted once. 0.21% of the sample is taken by the ten largest. Sample: T cells isolated from PBMCs. The receptors originated from a human donor in good health.

This chain links TRBV5-1 with TRBJ2-4; D is uncertain. The length of the CDR3 is 12 residues. Germline-derived CDR1 and CDR2 are SGHRS and YFSETQ. Trimming took 0 bases from V and 6 from J, leaving 4 bases between them. The CDR3 protein is CASSLDRNIQYF. CDR3 DNA sequence: TGCGCCAGCAGCTTGGACAGAAACATTCAGTACTTC.

The chain has TRBV6-5 and TRBJ2-7; tentatively, D is TRBD1 (6 bases). Germline CDR1 reads MNHEY; CDR2 reads SVGAGI. The CDR3 is 13 amino acids. Trimming shortened V by 6 bases and J by 4 bases, and 13 bases separated the two germline ends. The CDR3 bases are TGTGCCAGCAGCCCCACAGGGAATTACGAGCAGTACTTC. Residues: CASSPTGNYEQYF.

The chain recombines TRBV5-6 with TRBJ2-6; no definite D call. From germline, CDR1 is SGHDT and CDR2 YYEEEE. V lost 4 bases to trimming and J lost 2 bases, with 10 bases between them. The CDR3 sequence is 15 residues long. As DNA, the CDR3 is TGTGCCAGCAGCAGAAGCCCAACTGGGGCCAACGTCCTGACTTTC. Its translation is CASSRSPTGANVLTF. The full variable domain, its missing parts supplied by reference TRBV5-6 and TRBJ2-6, is DAGVTQSPTHLIKTRGQQVTLRCSPKSGHDTVSWYQQALGQGPQFIFQYYEEEERQRGNFPDRFSGHQFPNYSSELNVNALLLGDSALYLCASSRSPTGANVLTFGAGSRLTVL.

The chain carries TRBV7-8 and TRBJ2-1; possibly TRBD1 for D (5 bases). The V and J ends lost 2 bases and 0 bases respectively, with 20 bases between them. CDR3 length: 19 residues. CDR1 is SGHVS and CDR2 is FQNEAQ in the germline V gene. CDR3 nucleotide sequence: TGTGCCAGCAGCTTAAAGACAGAGAAATTATACGTCTCCTACAATGAGCAGTTCTTC. Its protein product is CASSLKTEKLYVSYNEQFF.

This chain joins TRBV10-3 and TRBJ2-5; no clear D. The CDR3 runs 14 residues. Trimming pared 0 bases from V and 6 bases from J, leaving 11 bases between. Germline V gives CDR1 ENHRY, CDR2 SYGVKD. For the CDR3, the DNA is TGTGCCATCAGTGAGTCACTGGATGGGCAGACCCAGTACTTC. Encoded protein: CAISESLDGQTQYF.

The chain employs TRBV9 and TRBJ2-2; 7 bases agree with TRBD1. The CDR3 has 21 amino acids. V was pared by 0 bases and J by 2 bases, with 19 bases of the junction left unmatched. Germline values: CDR1 SGDLS, CDR2 YYNGEE. The CDR3 coding sequence is TGTGCCAGCAGCGTAGGTTCAGTTGGGGACAGATTTATTCTTAACACCGGGGAGCTGTTTTTT. Protein: CASSVGSVGDRFILNTGELFF.

V and J are TRBV28 and TRBJ2-7; a possible D gene is TRBD2 (5 bases). The germline CDR1 and CDR2 sequences are MDHEN and SYDVKM. The CDR3 extends over 13 amino acids. Trimming cost V 6 bases and J 5 bases, with 14 bases left between them. CDR3 DNA sequence: TGTGCCAGCAGGAGGGCAGGAACCCACGAGCAGTACTTC. Translation: CASRRAGTHEQYF.

This sequence joins TRBV30 and TRBJ2-7; TRBD1 aligns across 7 bases. J gave up 1 base and V 0 bases, and 6 bases lay outside the gene matches. Germline loops: CDR1 GTSNPN, CDR2 SVGIG (reference sequence). The CDR3 loop spans 15 amino acids. CDR3 DNA sequence: TGTGCCTGGAGTGTACGGGGACAGCTTTCCTACGAGCAGTACTTC. This translates into CAWSVRGQLSYEQYF.

The chain employs TRBV25-1 and TRBJ1-2; D not certain. V was trimmed by 1 base and J by 7 bases, leaving 16 bases between them. The V gene's germline CDR1 is MGHDK and CDR2 SYGVNS. The CDR3 covers 15 residues. CDR3 bases: TGTGCCAGCAGTGAATTGAGGGCGGCGTATCCTGGCTACACCTTC. Residues: CASSELRAAYPGYTF.

V and J are TRBV19 and TRBJ2-5, with a weak D call TRBD2 (6 bases). This CDR3 has 13 residues. Germline CDR1 and CDR2: LNHDA and SQIVND (reference sequence). V was cut by 0 bases and J by 13 bases, with 15 bases left in between. The CDR3 coding sequence is TGTGCCAGTAGTATAGACCCCCCGGGGGTCAGGTACTTC. Protein product: CASSIDPPGVRYF.

The chain couples TRBV11-2 to TRBJ2-7, with D possibly matching TRBD1 (5 bases). With 3 bases removed from V and 7 bases from J, the gap between germline ends came to 10 bases. Germline values: CDR1 SGHAT, CDR2 FQNNGV. This CDR3 has 12 amino acids. CDR3 nucleotides: TGTGCCAGCAGCTTTAGACAGTGGGAGCAGTACTTC. This codes for CASSFRQWEQYF.

The chain has TRBV7-2 and TRBJ2-7; D is undetermined. Germline V lookup: CDR1 SGHTA, CDR2 FQGNSA. V lost 1 base and J 9 bases, leaving 7 bases between the germline ends. CDR3 length equals 11 residues. CDR3 sequence reads: CASSLGVSQYF. For the CDR3, the DNA is TGTGCCAGCAGCTTAGGCGTTTCGCAGTACTTC.

The rearrangement uses TRBV5-1 and TRBJ2-7; 11 bases align to TRBD1. J was trimmed by 5 bases and V by 4 bases; bases with no gene match: 5. The CDR3 is made up of 14 amino acids. Germline V lookup: CDR1 SGHRS, CDR2 YFSETQ. The CDR3 coding sequence is TGCGCCAGCAGCAGCGGGACAGGGGGGAACGAGCAGTACTTC. It is translated as CASSSGTGGNEQYF. Variable domain in full (rest from reference TRBV5-1 and TRBJ2-7): KAGVTQTPRYLIKTRGQQVTLSCSPISGHRSVSWYQQTPGQGLQFLFEYFSETQRNKGNFPGRFSGRQFSNSRSEMNVSTLELGDSALYLCASSSGTGGNEQYFGPGTRLTVT.

The gene calls are TRBV9 and TRBJ2-3; the D is unclear. The length of the CDR3 is 16 residues. CDR1 and CDR2 from the germline V gene are SGDLS and YYNGEE. V lost 2 bases and J 0 bases, leaving 13 bases between the germline ends. The CDR3 region has the DNA TGTGCCAGCAGCGTTGAAGGAGCCGGTAGCACAGATACGCAGTATTTT. Its protein product is CASSVEGAGSTDTQYF.

This chain links TRBV7-9 with TRBJ2-2; TRBD1 aligns across 8 bases. J gave up 1 base and V 4 bases, and 2 bases lay outside the gene matches. The germline gives CDR1 SEHNR, CDR2 FQNEAQ (reference sequence). There are 15 residues in the CDR3. The CDR3 DNA reads TGTGCCAGCAGCTCTACAGGGGGGAACACCGGGGAGCTGTTTTTT. Its protein is CASSSTGGNTGELFF.

The chain couples TRBV5-1 to TRBJ1-1; tentatively, D is TRBD1 (6 bases). The germline V gene has CDR1 SGHRS and CDR2 YFSETQ. Trimming left V 3 bases short and J 4 bases short, with 16 bases between. This CDR3 region has 15 residues. The CDR3 reads CASSWSTGSATEAFF. The CDR3 DNA sequence: TGCGCCAGCAGCTGGAGTACAGGGTCAGCCACTGAAGCTTTCTTT. The full variable domain, its missing parts supplied by reference TRBV5-1 and TRBJ1-1, is KAGVTQTPRYLIKTRGQQVTLSCSPISGHRSVSWYQQTPGQGLQFLFEYFSETQRNKGNFPGRFSGRQFSNSRSEMNVSTLELGDSALYLCASSWSTGSATEAFFGQGTRLTVV.

The chain combines TRBV7-9 with TRBJ1-2; the D gene is possibly TRBD1 (6 bases). V was clipped by 5 bases and J by 5 bases, with 18 bases between them. There are 15 residues in the CDR3. Germline V lookup: CDR1 SEHNR, CDR2 FQNEAQ (reference sequence). The CDR3 bases are TGTGCCAGCAGCCCAACAGGGTCGGCGGGTTATGGCTACACCTTC. Amino acids: CASSPTGSAGYGYTF.

The J gene is TRBJ2-7, the V gene TRBV28, with 8 bases that match TRBD2. The CDR3 consists of 17 residues. V was pared by 1 base and J by 0 bases, with 8 bases of the junction left unmatched. Germline CDR1 MDHEN, CDR2 SYDVKM. CDR3 region: CASSLSGSGVISYEQYF. The CDR3 nucleotides read TGTGCCAGCAGTTTATCTGGTAGCGGGGTTATCTCCTACGAGCAGTACTTC.